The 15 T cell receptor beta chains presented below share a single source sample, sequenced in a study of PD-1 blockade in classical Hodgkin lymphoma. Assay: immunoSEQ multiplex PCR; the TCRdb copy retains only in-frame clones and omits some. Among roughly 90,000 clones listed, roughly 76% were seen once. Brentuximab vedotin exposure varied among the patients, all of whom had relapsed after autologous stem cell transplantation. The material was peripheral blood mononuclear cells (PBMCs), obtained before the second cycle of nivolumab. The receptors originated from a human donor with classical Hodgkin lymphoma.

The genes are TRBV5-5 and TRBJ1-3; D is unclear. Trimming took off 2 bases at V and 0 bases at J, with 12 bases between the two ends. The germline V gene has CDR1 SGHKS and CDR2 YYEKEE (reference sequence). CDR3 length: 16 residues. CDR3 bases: TGTGCCAGCAGCTTAAGTCCCAGCAACTCTGGAAACACCATATATTTT. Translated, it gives CASSLSPSNSGNTIYF. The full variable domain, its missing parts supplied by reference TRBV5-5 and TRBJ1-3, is DAGVTQSPTHLIKTRGQQVTLRCSPISGHKSVSWYQQVLGQGPQFIFQYYEKEERGRGNFPDRFSARQFPNYSSELNVNALLLGDSALYLCASSLSPSNSGNTIYFGEGSWLTVV.

The CDR3 bases are TGTGCCAGCAGCCCACTAGCGGGAAACTACAATGAGCAGTTCTTC. This codes for CASSPLAGNYNEQFF. The chain carries TRBV7-3 and TRBJ2-1, with TRBD2 matching over 10 bases. Trimming cost V 5 bases and J 3 bases; bases outside gene matches: 4. The length of the CDR3 is 15 residues. Germline values: CDR1 SGHTA, CDR2 FQGTGA. Variable domain in full (rest from reference TRBV7-3 and TRBJ2-1): GAGVSQTPSNKVTEKGKYVELRCDPISGHTALYWYRQSLGQGPEFLIYFQGTGAADDSGLPNDRFFAVRPEGSVSTLKIQRTERGDSAVYLCASSPLAGNYNEQFFGPGTRLTVL.

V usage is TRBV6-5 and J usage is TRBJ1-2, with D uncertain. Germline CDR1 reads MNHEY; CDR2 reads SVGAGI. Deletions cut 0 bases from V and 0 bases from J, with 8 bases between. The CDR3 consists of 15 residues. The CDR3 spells CASSYSDRTNYGYTF. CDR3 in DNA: TGTGCCAGCAGTTACTCAGACCGGACTAACTATGGCTACACCTTC.

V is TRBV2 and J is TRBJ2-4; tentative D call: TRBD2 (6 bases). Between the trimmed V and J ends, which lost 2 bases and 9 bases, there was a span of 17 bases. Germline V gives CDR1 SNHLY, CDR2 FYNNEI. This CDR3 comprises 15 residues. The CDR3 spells CASSENGGTLAIQYF. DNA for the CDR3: TGTGCCAGCAGTGAAAATGGCGGGACCCTCGCCATTCAGTACTTC.

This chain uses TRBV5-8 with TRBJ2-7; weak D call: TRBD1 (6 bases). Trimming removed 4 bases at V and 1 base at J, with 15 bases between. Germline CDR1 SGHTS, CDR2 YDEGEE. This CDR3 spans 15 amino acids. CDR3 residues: CASSPSWGPSYEQYF. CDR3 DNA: TGTGCCAGCAGCCCCTCGTGGGGGCCATCCTACGAGCAGTACTTC.

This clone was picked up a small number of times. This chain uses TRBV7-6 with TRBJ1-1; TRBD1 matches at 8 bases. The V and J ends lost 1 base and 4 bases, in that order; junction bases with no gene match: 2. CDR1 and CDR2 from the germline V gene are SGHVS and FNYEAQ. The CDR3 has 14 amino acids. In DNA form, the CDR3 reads TGTGCCAGCAGCTTAGACAGGGGGGGCACTGAAGCTTTCTTT. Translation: CASSLDRGGTEAFF. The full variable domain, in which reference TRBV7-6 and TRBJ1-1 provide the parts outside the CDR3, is GAGVSQSPRYKVTKRGQDVALRCDPISGHVSLYWYRQALGQGPEFLTYFNYEAQQDKSGLPNDRFSAERPEGSISTLTIQRTEQRDSAMYRCASSLDRGGTEAFFGQGTRLTVV.

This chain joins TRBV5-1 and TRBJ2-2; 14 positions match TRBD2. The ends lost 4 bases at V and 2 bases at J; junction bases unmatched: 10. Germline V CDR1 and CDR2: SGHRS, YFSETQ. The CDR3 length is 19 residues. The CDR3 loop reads CASSGTSGSSGKNTGELFF. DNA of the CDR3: TGCGCCAGCAGCGGGACTAGCGGGAGTTCGGGGAAAAACACCGGGGAGCTGTTTTTT.

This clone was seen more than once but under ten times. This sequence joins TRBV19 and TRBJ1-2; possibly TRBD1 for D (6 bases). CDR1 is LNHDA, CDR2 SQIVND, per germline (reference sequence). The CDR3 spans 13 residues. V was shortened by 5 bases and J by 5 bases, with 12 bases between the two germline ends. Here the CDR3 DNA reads TGTGCCAGTAGTGCCCGGACAGATTATGGCTACACCTTC. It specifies CASSARTDYGYTF.

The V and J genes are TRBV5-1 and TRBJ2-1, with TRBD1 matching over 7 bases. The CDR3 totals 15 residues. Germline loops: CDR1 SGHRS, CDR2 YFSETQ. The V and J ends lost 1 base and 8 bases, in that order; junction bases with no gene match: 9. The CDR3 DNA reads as TGCGCCAGCAGCTTGTTCGACAGGGTGAGCCATGAGCAGTTCTTC. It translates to CASSLFDRVSHEQFF. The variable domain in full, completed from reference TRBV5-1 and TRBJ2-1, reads KAGVTQTPRYLIKTRGQQVTLSCSPISGHRSVSWYQQTPGQGLQFLFEYFSETQRNKGNFPGRFSGRQFSNSRSEMNVSTLELGDSALYLCASSLFDRVSHEQFFGPGTRLTVL.

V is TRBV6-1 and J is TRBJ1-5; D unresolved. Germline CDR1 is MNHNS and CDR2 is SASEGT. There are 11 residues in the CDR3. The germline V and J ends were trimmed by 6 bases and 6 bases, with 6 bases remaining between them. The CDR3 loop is CASRDIQPQHF. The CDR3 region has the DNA TGTGCCAGCAGAGACATTCAGCCCCAGCATTTT.

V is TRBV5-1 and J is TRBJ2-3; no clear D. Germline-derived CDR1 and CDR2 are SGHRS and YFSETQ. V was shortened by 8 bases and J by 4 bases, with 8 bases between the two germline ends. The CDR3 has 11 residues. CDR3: CARVFPDTQYF. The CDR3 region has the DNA TGCGCCAGGGTCTTCCCAGATACGCAGTATTTT.

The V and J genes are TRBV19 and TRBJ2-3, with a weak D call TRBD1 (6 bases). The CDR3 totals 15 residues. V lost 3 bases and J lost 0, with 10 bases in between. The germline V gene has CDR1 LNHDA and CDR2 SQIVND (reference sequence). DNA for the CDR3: TGTGCCAGTAGTATGGGGGCGGCTAGCACAGATACGCAGTATTTT. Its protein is CASSMGAASTDTQYF.

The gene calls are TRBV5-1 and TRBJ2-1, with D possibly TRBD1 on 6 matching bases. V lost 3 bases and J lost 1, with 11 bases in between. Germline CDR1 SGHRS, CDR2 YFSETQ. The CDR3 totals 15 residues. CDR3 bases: TGCGCCAGCAGCTCCCGACAGGCTTCCTACAATGAGCAGTTCTTC. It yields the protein CASSSRQASYNEQFF.

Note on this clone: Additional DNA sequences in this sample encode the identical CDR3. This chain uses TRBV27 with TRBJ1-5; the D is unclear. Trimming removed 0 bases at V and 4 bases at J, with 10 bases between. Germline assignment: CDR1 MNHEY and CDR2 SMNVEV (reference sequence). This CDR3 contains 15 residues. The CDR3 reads CASSLSLLGNQPQHF. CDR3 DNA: TGTGCCAGCAGTTTATCGCTTCTAGGAAATCAGCCCCAGCATTTT.

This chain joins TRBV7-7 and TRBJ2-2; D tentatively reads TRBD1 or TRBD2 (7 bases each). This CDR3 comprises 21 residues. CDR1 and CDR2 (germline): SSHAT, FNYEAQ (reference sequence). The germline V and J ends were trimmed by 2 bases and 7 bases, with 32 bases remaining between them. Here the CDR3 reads CASSLWIRGGREGAIGGELFF. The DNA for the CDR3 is TGTGCCAGCAGCTTATGGATTCGAGGCGGGAGAGAGGGGGCTATCGGCGGGGAGCTGTTTTTT.